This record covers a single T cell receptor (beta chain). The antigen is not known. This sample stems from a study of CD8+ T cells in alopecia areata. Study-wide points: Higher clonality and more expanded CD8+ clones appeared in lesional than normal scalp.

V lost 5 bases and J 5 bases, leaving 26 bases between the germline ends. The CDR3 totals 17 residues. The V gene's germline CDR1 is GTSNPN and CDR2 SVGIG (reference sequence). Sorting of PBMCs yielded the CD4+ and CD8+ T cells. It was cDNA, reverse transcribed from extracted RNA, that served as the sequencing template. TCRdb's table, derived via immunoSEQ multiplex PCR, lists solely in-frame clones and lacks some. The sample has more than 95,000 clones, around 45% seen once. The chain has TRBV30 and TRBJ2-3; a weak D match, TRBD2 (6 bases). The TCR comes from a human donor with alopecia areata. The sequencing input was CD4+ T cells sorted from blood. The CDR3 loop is CAWGKGRTPEAGDTQYF. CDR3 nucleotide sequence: TGTGCCTGGGGGAAAGGTCGGACACCCGAAGCGGGAGATACGCAGTATTTT.